The rows below give T cell receptor beta chains drawn from one sample of a study of blood T cell repertoires in COVID-19. Produced via immunoSEQ multiplex PCR; TCRdb's table is partial and in-frame only. This table has a few hundred thousand clones, roughly 92% appearing once. The sample was PBMCs or T cells enriched from blood (not recorded which). These receptors originate from a woman between 40 and 55 years old who had been exposed to COVID-19. The conserved cysteine and the conserved F or W are not part of the CDR3 here. Each record gives: J gene, V gene, clone size, CDR3 length, CDR3 protein. The listing skips clone size in some rows; elsewhere it reads once, few, many or a size class.

TRBJ1-1	TRBV29-1	NA	13	SVQNRGAQNTEAF
TRBJ2-7	TRBV14	few	11	ASSQDFFYEQY
TRBJ2-7	TRBV4-1	NA	15	ASSQYRGGPFDYEQY
TRBJ1-1	TRBV6-5	NA	13	ASSYFPRGFGNAF
TRBJ1-2	TRBV27	NA	12	ASSLGTGKYGYT
TRBJ2-3	TRBV3-1/TRBV3-2	NA	15	ASSQDWTGLSTDTQY
TRBJ2-4	TRBV7-6	NA	12	ATSDRVSKNIQY
TRBJ2-1	TRBV4-1	NA	13	ASSQDGLFNNEQF
TRBJ1-5	TRBV6-5	NA	13	ASRPTGARNQPQH
TRBJ1-5	TRBV5-1	NA	15	ASSPGQGVYSNQPQH
TRBJ2-3	TRBV2	NA	11	ARGQAGTDTQY
TRBJ1-2	TRBV5-8	NA	13	ASSPRTLINYGYT
TRBJ1-1	TRBV12-5	NA	12	ASGLVRGNTEAF
TRBJ1-5	TRBV7-9	NA	10	ASTYLDQPQH
TRBJ1-4	TRBV6-5	NA	12	ASGGGGTNEKLF
TRBJ2-2	TRBV10-2	NA	13	ASRELASGYGELF
TRBJ2-7	TRBV5-6	NA	10	ASSLGTAEQY
TRBJ1-5	TRBV5-6	NA	12	ASSPSDRNQPQH
TRBJ1-2	TRBV30	NA	13	AWLSTGQGAQGYT
TRBJ1-1	TRBV7-3	NA	13	ASSLTQGKNTEAF
TRBJ2-4	TRBV5-5	NA	15	ASSLFGTVLAKNIQY
TRBJ1-5	TRBV27	once	13	ASRPRAGGNQPQH
TRBJ1-2	TRBV24-1	NA	11	ATTRTGDYGYT
TRBJ1-1	TRBV15	NA	12	ATSRARGRTEAF
TRBJ2-5	TRBV5-1	NA	12	ASRTGLAGETQY
TRBJ1-4	TRBV5-1	once	14	ASRDRSLGPNEKLF
TRBJ2-7	TRBV10-2	NA	11	ASRVTQGDEQY
TRBJ2-1	TRBV6-5	NA	10	ASSFPGTGQF
TRBJ2-1	TRBV11-3	NA	13	ASSLAGSSYNEQF
TRBJ2-7	TRBV5-1	few	12	ASSPGLAGGEQY
TRBJ1-4	TRBV15	NA	15	ATSRVSGGTANEKLF
TRBJ1-6	TRBV5-1	NA	14	ASSRTGSSYNSPLH
TRBJ1-6	TRBV27	NA	16	ASSSERQGALTNSPLH
TRBJ1-4	TRBV3-1/TRBV3-2	NA	10	ATQGNNEKLF
TRBJ2-4	TRBV2	NA	12	ASRRGLAKNIQY
TRBJ1-3	TRBV30	NA	12	AWNGRAPGNTIY
TRBJ2-2	TRBV5-1	NA	12	ASSLGTGSGELF
TRBJ1-3	TRBV19	NA	14	ASSPGTGISGNTIY
TRBJ2-2	TRBV7-3	NA	15	ASSLSGQGVRSGELF
TRBJ2-7	TRBV4-1	NA	13	ASSPWTGVPYEQY
TRBJ1-6	TRBV19	NA	14	ASSGKWGGSNSPLH
TRBJ1-1	TRBV19	NA	12	ASSIVGGARGAF
TRBJ2-1	TRBV20-1	NA	9	SAPQGYEQF
TRBJ2-1	TRBV5-1	NA	15	ASKLGLAGGPFNEQF
TRBJ2-7	TRBV7-2	NA	13	ASSFVSGGAYEQY
TRBJ1-3	TRBV28	NA	13	ASSENRASGNTIY